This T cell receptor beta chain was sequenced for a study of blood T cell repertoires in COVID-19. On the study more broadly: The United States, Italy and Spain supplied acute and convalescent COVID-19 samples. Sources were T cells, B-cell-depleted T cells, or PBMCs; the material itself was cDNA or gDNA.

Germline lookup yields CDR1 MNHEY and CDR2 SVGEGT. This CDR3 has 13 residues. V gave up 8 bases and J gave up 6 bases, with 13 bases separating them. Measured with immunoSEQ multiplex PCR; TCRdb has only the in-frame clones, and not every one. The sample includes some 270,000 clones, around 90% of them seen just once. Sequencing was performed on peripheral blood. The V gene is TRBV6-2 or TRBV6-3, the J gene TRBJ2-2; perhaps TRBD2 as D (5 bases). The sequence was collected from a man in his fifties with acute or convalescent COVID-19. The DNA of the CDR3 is TGTGCCAGCGGCCCAATCGGGGCCGGGGAGCTGTTTTTT. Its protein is CASGPIGAGELFF.